The 10 T cell receptor beta chains given below trace back to one sample, sequenced in a study of shared clonotypes between healthy human individuals. Assay: immunoSEQ multiplex PCR; the TCRdb copy retains only in-frame clones and omits some. The table shows hundreds of thousands of clones, with almost 97% occurring only once. The sample comprised naive CD4+ T cells sorted from blood. Subset described: CD45RA+ positively selected. The receptors shown here come from a young woman in good health.

The chain employs TRBV5-1 and TRBJ2-7; TRBD2 is a possible D gene (6 bases). The CDR3 runs 13 residues. The ends were cut back, 0 bases at V and 7 bases at J, with 11 bases in the middle. Germline V gives CDR1 SGHRS, CDR2 YFSETQ. The CDR3 region has the DNA TGCGCCAGCAGCTTGGTGGAGGGGAGTGAGCAGTACTTC. Translated, it gives CASSLVEGSEQYF.

The chain recombines TRBV18 with TRBJ2-5, with a tentative D call TRBD2 (7 bases). V lost 6 bases and J lost 1, with 15 bases in between. CDR1 is KGHSH, CDR2 LQKENI, per germline. The CDR3 is 15 amino acids. CDR3 residues: CASSLGGALQETQYF. CDR3 DNA sequence: TGTGCCAGCTCCCTGGGGGGGGCTCTCCAAGAGACCCAGTACTTC.

The rearrangement links TRBV25-1 to TRBJ1-6; D is possibly TRBD1 (6 bases). This CDR3 comprises 16 residues. V was trimmed by 4 bases and J by 8 bases, leaving 18 bases between them. Germline V CDR1 and CDR2: MGHDK, SYGVNS. CDR3 protein: CASSATGGRGDSPLHF. The CDR3 DNA is TGTGCCAGCAGTGCAACTGGGGGGCGCGGTGATTCACCCCTCCACTTT.

The chain couples TRBV6-6 to TRBJ1-2; D remains ambiguous. The length of the CDR3 is 13 residues. Germline-derived CDR1 and CDR2 are MNHNY and SVGAGI (reference sequence). The ends were cut back, 2 bases at V and 8 bases at J, with 12 bases in the middle. In nucleotides, the CDR3 is TGTGCCAGCAGTTACCGCGACCATATGGGCTACACCTTC. Translating gives CASSYRDHMGYTF.

This chain links TRBV28 with TRBJ2-7; TRBD1 might be the D (6 bases). The germline V gene encodes CDR1 MDHEN and CDR2 SYDVKM. V was cut by 4 bases and J by 3 bases, with 16 bases left in between. The CDR3 has 15 amino acids. CDR3 protein: CASSSPGTFSYEQYF. In nucleotides, the CDR3 is TGTGCCAGCAGTTCCCCCGGGACATTTAGCTACGAGCAGTACTTC.

This clone was recorded only once. CDR3 protein: CASTLDGRTEAFF. CDR3 bases: TGTGCCAGCACCCTAGACGGGCGCACTGAAGCTTTCTTT. The gene calls are TRBV6-6 and TRBJ1-1; D gene unclear. Trimming removed 7 bases from V and 4 bases from J, with 13 bases in between. Germline CDR1 MNHNY, CDR2 SVGAGI (reference sequence). The CDR3 sequence is 13 residues long.

The rearrangement links TRBV5-4 to TRBJ2-5; TRBD1 might be the D (6 bases). This CDR3 is built from 15 residues. Trimming removed 5 bases at V and 3 bases at J, with 17 bases between. CDR1 is SGHNT, CDR2 YYREEE, per germline (reference sequence). DNA of the CDR3: TGTGCCAGCAGATCTAAGGACAGCTCTAAAGAGACCCAGTACTTC. Translated, it gives CASRSKDSSKETQYF.

This CDR3 is CASRTSREGYNEQFF. The CDR3 DNA reads as TGTGCCAGTAGAACTAGCCGGGAGGGATACAATGAGCAGTTCTTC. V usage is TRBV19 and J usage is TRBJ2-1, with TRBD2 identical over 8 bases. V gave up 6 bases and J gave up 4 bases; unmatched junction bases: 8. This CDR3 contains 15 residues. Per germline, CDR1 LNHDA and CDR2 SQIVND (reference sequence).

This chain uses TRBV4-2 with TRBJ2-3; D is perhaps TRBD2 (5 bases). Germline lookup yields CDR1 LGHNA and CDR2 YNFKEQ. This CDR3 has 16 residues. Trimming stripped 0 bases from V and 1 base from J, with 11 bases between. Here the CDR3 DNA reads TGTGCCAGCAGCCAAGATTCATCGCGGGGCACAGATACGCAGTATTTT. It yields the protein CASSQDSSRGTDTQYF.

J is TRBJ1-4 and V is TRBV5-1; maybe TRBD1 (6 bases). The CDR3 runs 14 residues. Trimming cost V 4 bases and J 7 bases, with 14 bases left between them. Looked up from germline, CDR1 is SGHRS and CDR2 is YFSETQ. As DNA, the CDR3 is TGCGCCAGCAGCATCGGGACATCCGGTGAAAAACTGTTTTTT. This translates into CASSIGTSGEKLFF.